The T cell receptor (beta chain) under discussion was sequenced for a study of T-cell memory formation after mild COVID-19 listed by TCRdb under 2021. Broadly, across the study: TCR sequence clusters from the two donors were found to be largely donor specific. The cohort comprised two young, previously healthy adult volunteers, one female and one male. T-cell clones expanding and contracting after mild COVID-19 in a couple of donors were tracked by longitudinal TCRalpha and TCRbeta repertoire sequencing. What the study reported, not specific to this receptor: The study covered only a couple of mild cases, and larger cohorts including severe cases with pre-infection samples were considered necessary. SARS-CoV-2 specificity was not confirmed for the second-wave clones peaking on day 37. Contracting CD4+ clones were located mainly in the CM and EM memory subsets, whereas CD8+ clones were found to be enriched in EMRA. Some responding clones were detected in pre-infection memory, which suggested that pre-existing cross-reactive memory T cells had joined the SARS-CoV-2 response. Balanced CD4/CD8 phenotypes were observed for clones contracting from day 15 to 85, whereas a bias towards CD4+ was observed for a second wave of clones expanding from day 15 to 37.

The germline V gene sets CDR1 to MDHEN and CDR2 to SYDVKM. Trimming costs V 8 bases and J 0 bases, and their ends lie 11 bases apart. The CDR3 runs 13 residues from the cysteine to the valine. Only the CDR3 region is kept as DNA, spanning 39 bases read in frame from base 1. Ficoll-Paque density gradient centrifugation was the method used to isolate PBMCs. As for this clonotype: Its cognate antigen has yet to be identified. The record has no base qualities; no much larger clone is one base away.

The sample was run on an Illumina NovaSeq 6000. Using 5'RACE with constant-segment primers, TCRalpha and TCRbeta cDNA libraries were constructed, with sample barcodes and unique molecular identifiers added in the process. RNA was extracted from every sample with Trizol reagent. The libraries were amplified in two PCR steps, and the second step added a second sample barcode and Illumina TruSeq adapters. Sequencing of libraries was performed on an Illumina NovaSeq with 2 x 150 bp paired-end reads. In the paper's pipeline: Demultiplexing of reads and collapsing into UMI-guided consensus sequences were performed with migec v1.2.7. Using mixcr v2.1.11, UMI consensuses were aligned to TRA and TRB V and J templates and then assembled into clonotypes. A clonotype was counted as expanded or contracted only when both edgeR and NoisET called the clonotype significant, with the noise models trained on biological replicates. For edgeR calls, a false discovery rate-adjusted p below 0.01 and a log2 fold-change threshold of 1 were applied. PCA with hierarchical clustering of max-normalized trajectories of the 1000 most abundant clonotypes was used as exploratory dynamics analysis. Separately sequenced CD4+ and CD8+ repertoires were used to assign the CD4 or CD8 phenotype of responding clones. Starting from the raw public reads, TCRdb applied fastp trimming at Q25, assembled clones with MiXCR and retained in-frame beta chains. Merged by CDR3 protein, the rows form single entries marked with the most common genes and DNA. Here the V and J calls rest on TCRdb's processing, not on the authors' analysis. The sample contains 40,000 to 60,000 distinct CDR3 sequences, around 12% of them found a single time. The ten largest make up approximately 24% of the sample.

Sample: PBMCs or a T cell subset sorted from them (not recorded which). This sequence was found in a man younger than 35 who had mild COVID-19 (a few samples of this study predate the infection). The sample titles of this study are shuffled in the database, so cell type and time point are left out; the donor was told from shared clones. This sequence uses TRBV28 and TRBJ2-7; the D gene cannot be resolved reliably. The nucleotides are TGTGCCAGCGGTTGGAGAAGCTCCTACGAGCAGTACGTC. The resulting protein is CASGWRSSYEQYV.